This entry concerns a single T cell receptor (beta chain). No cognate antigen has been identified for it. Qualities for individual bases were not recorded, and no much larger clone is one base off. This specimen comes from a study of OX40 agonist ivuxolimab in advanced cancers. In terms of the full investigation: Ivuxolimab was a fully human IgG2 agonistic monoclonal antibody targeting the costimulatory receptor OX40 (CD134). Intravenous ivuxolimab was administered to patients every 2 weeks at six dose levels: 0.01, 0.1, 0.3, 1.5, 3 and 10 mg/kg. Of the approximately 50 dose-escalation patients, hepatocellular carcinoma was present in about 19, melanoma in around 15, renal cell carcinoma in 9 and head and neck cancer in 9. In the dose-escalation cohort, 70% to 90% of patients were male, and the mean age was 60 years with a range of about 20 to 90. Prior anti-PD-1, anti-PD-L1 or anti-CTLA-4 therapy was permitted, and checkpoint inhibitors had been received by roughly 42% of dose-escalation patients. Partial responses occurred in three dose-escalation patients, of whom one had hepatocellular carcinoma and two had cutaneous melanoma. The purpose of peripheral TCRbeta sequencing was to test whether ivuxolimab changed TCR sequence diversity and led to clonal T-cell expansion. The paper describes the monotherapy dose-escalation part (N = 52 patients) of the phase I trial of ivuxolimab.

Patients with a history of autoimmune disease or receiving systemic immunosuppression were excluded from the trial. Peripheral blood for TCR sequencing was collected from all dose cohorts at baseline, on cycle 4 day 1, and on cycle 7 day 1. The samples were taken from a phase I, first-in-human, multicenter, open-label dose-escalation trial of ivuxolimab. Adults with locally advanced or metastatic melanoma, renal cell, hepatocellular, or head and neck squamous cell carcinoma were enrolled in the trial. CD4+ and CD8+ T cells were sorted separately from peripheral blood before TCR sequencing. The CDR1 and CDR2 encoded by the germline V gene are MNHNS and SASEGT. Between the V and J ends, shortened by 8 bases and 6 bases respectively, the junction contains 16 bases. The cysteine opens and the phenylalanine closes a CDR3 of 14 amino acids. Only the CDR3 DNA is retained, 42 bases long and in frame from the first base.

Genomic DNA was extracted from sorted cells for sequencing of the TCRbeta CDR3 region. The immunoSEQ Assay was used to sequence the TCRbeta CDR3 regions. TCRdb took this table from immuneACCESS and kept in-frame rearrangements with V and J called. Such tables lack part of the clones; where checked against another copy, unresolved V genes explain under half of the gap, and the rest is unexplained. The sample table records 60,000 or so clones; 90% of these occur just once. In total, the top ten clones hold roughly 5% of the sample. Here is what the overall study found, with its caveats: Clonal expansion of both CD4+ and CD8+ blood T cells was observed from baseline to week 6 at doses 0.1 to 3.0 mg/kg. In the 0.1-3.0 mg/kg groups, partial responders were among the patients with the lowest normalized peripheral clonal expansion, particularly in CD8+ T cells. Low levels of normalized T-cell clonal expansion were also shown by some nonresponding patients. On average, CD8+ T cells showed more expanded clones than CD4+ T cells after ivuxolimab. Which antigens the clonally expanded peripheral T cells were specific for was not determined.

The clonotype was recovered from an adult with an advanced solid tumor such as melanoma, head and neck, liver or kidney cancer. The sequenced sample was CD4+ or CD8+ T cells sorted from blood, obtained in a trial of the OX40 agonist ivuxolimab. In this chain, TRBV6-1 is recombined with TRBJ2-2, with TRBD2 perhaps the D gene, on 5 matching bases. The CDR3 has the sequence CASSVGVSAGELFF. The base sequence is TGTGCCAGCTCGGTGGGAGTATCGGCCGGGGAGCTGTTTTTT.